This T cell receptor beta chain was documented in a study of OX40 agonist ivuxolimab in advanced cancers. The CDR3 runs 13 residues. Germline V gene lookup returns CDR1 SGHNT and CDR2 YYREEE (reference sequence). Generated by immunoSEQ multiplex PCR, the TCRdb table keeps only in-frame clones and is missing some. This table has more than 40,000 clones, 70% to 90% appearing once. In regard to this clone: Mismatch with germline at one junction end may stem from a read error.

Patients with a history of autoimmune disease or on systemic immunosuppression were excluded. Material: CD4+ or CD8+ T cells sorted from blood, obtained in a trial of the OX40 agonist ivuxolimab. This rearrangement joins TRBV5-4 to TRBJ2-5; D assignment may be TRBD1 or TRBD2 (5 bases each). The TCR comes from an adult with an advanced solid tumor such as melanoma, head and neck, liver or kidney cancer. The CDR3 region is CASSLRDQEAQYF. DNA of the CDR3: TGTGCCAGCAGCTTGAGGGACCAAGAGGCCCAGTACTTC.